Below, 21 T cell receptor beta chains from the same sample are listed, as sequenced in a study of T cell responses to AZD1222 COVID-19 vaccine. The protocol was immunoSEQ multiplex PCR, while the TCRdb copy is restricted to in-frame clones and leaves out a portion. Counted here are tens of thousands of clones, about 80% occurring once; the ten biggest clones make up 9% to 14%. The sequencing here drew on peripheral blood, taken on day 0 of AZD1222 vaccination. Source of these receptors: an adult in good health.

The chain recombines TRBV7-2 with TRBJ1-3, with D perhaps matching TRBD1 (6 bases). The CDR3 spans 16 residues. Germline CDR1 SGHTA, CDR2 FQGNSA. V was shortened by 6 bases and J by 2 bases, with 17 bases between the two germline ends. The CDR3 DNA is TGTGCCAGCAGTTCGCAAGGGGGGGGGACTGGAAACACCATATATTTT. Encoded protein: CASSSQGGGTGNTIYF.

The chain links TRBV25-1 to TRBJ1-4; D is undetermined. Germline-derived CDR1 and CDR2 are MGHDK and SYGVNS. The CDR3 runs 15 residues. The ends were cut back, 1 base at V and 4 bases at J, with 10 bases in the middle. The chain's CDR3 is CASSESGGNNEKLFF. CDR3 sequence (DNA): TGTGCCAGCAGTGAATCGGGCGGAAATAATGAAAAACTGTTTTTT.

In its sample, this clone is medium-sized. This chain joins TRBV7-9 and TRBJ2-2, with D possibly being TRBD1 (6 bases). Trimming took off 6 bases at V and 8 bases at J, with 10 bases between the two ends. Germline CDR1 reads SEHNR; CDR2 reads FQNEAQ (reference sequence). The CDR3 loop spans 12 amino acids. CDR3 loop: CASRETGGELFF. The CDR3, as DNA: TGTGCCAGCAGGGAGACAGGAGGGGAGCTGTTTTTT. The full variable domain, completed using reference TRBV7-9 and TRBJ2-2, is DTGVSQNPRHKITKRGQNVTFRCDPISEHNRLYWYRQTLGQGPEFLTYFQNEAQLEKSRLLSDRFSAERPKGSFSTLEIQRTEQGDSAMYLCASRETGGELFFGEGSRLTVL.

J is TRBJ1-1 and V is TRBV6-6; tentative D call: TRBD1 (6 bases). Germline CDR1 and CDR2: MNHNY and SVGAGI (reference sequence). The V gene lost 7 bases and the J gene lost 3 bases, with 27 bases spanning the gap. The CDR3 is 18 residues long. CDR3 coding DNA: TGTGCCAGCACTCGTAGAACGAGTAACAGGGCGGTTGACACTGAAGCTTTCTTT. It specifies CASTRRTSNRAVDTEAFF.

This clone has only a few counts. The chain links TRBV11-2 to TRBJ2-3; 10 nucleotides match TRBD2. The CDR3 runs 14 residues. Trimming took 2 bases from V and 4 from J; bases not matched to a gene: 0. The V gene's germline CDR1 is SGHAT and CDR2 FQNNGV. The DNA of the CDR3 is TGTGCCAGCAGCTTAACTAGCGGGGCAGATACGCAGTATTTT. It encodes CASSLTSGADTQYF.

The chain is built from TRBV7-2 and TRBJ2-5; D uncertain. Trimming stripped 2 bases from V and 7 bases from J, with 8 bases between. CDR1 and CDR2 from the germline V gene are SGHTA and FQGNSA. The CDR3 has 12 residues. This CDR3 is CASSLYTGTQYF. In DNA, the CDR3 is TGTGCCAGCAGCTTATATACGGGGACCCAGTACTTC.

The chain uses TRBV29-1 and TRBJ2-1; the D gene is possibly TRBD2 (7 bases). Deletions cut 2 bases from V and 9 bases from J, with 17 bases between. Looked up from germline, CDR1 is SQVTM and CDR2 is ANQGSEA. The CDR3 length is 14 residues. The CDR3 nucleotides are TGCAGCGTTGAATACGTTAGGGGGGGCGTTGAGCAGTTCTTC. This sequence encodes CSVEYVRGGVEQFF.

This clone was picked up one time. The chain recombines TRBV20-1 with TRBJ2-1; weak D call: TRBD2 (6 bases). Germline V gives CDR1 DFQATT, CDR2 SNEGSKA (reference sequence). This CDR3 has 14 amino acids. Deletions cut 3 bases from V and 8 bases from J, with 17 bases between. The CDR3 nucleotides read TGCAGTGCTAGTAACGGGGGTTGGAATGATGAGCAGTTCTTC. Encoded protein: CSASNGGWNDEQFF.

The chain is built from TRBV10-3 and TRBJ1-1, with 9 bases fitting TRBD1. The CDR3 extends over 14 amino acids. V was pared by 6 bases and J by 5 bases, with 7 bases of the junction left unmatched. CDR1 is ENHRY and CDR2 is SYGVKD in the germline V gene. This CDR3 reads CAISGTGQGTEAFF. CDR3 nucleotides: TGTGCCATCAGCGGGACAGGGCAGGGTACTGAAGCTTTCTTT.

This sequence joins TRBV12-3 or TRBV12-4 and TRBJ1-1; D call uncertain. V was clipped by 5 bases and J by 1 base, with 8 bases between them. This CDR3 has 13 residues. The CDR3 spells CASSPTGNTEAFF. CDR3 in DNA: TGTGCCAGCAGTCCAACGGGGAACACTGAAGCTTTCTTT.

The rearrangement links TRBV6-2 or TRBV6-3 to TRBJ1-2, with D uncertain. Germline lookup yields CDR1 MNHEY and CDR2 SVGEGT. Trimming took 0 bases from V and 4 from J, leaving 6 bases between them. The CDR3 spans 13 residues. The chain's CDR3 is CASSYSRSYGYTF. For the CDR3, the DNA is TGTGCCAGCAGTTACTCGCGTAGCTATGGCTACACCTTC.

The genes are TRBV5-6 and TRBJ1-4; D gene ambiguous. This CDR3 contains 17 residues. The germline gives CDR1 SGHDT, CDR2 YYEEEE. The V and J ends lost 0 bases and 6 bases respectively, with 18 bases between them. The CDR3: CASSLVGLSGRDEKLFF. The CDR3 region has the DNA TGTGCCAGCAGCTTGGTGGGTCTTTCTGGACGGGATGAAAAACTGTTTTTT. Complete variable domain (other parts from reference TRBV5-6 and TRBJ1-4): DAGVTQSPTHLIKTRGQQVTLRCSPKSGHDTVSWYQQALGQGPQFIFQYYEEEERQRGNFPDRFSGHQFPNYSSELNVNALLLGDSALYLCASSLVGLSGRDEKLFFGSGTQLSVL.

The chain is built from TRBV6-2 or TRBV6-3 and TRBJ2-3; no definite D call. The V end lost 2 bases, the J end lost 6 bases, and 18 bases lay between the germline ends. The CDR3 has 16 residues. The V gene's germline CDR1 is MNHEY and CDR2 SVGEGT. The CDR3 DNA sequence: TGTGCCAGCAGTTACGGGGTTAAGCTTTTCATGGATACGCAGTATTTT. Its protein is CASSYGVKLFMDTQYF.

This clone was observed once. The CDR3 DNA follows: TGTGCCAGCAGCCAAGCTACAGGGGTAAGGACTGAAGCTTTCTTT. It specifies CASSQATGVRTEAFF. This sequence joins TRBV3-1 (or the pseudogene TRBV3-2) and TRBJ1-1; 7 bases agree with TRBD1. The V gene's germline CDR1 is LGHDT and CDR2 YNNKEL (reference sequence). The CDR3 has 15 amino acids. Germline trimming cut 1 base from V and 5 bases from J; bases unmatched to any gene: 7.

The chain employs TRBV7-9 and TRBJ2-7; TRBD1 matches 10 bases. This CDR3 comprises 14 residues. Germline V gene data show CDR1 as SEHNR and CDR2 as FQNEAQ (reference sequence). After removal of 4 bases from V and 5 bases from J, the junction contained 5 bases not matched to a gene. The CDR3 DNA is TGTGCCAGCAGCTCCGGGACAGGGGAAAACGAGCAGTACTTC. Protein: CASSSGTGENEQYF.

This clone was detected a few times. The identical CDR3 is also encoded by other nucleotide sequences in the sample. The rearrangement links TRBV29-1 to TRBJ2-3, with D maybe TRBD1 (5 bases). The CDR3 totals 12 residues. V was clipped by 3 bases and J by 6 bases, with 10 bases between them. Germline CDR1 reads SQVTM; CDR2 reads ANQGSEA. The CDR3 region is CSVDRGSDTQYF. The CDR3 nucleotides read TGCAGCGTTGATAGGGGTTCTGATACGCAGTATTTT.

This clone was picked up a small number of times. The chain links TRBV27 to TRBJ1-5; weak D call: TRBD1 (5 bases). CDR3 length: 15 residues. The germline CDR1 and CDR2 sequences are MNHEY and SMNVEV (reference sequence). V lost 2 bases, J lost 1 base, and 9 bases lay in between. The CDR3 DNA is TGTGCCAGCAGTTTACTCGGGGGGAGCAATCAGCCCCAGCATTTT. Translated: CASSLLGGSNQPQHF.

The CDR3 coding sequence is TGTGCCAGTAGCAGGGGAGTCACTGAAGCTTTCTTT. It encodes CASSRGVTEAFF. The chain has TRBV12-3 or TRBV12-4 and TRBJ1-1, with D possibly TRBD1 on 6 matching bases. The CDR3 totals 12 residues. Trimming removed 9 bases from V and 4 bases from J, with 12 bases in between.

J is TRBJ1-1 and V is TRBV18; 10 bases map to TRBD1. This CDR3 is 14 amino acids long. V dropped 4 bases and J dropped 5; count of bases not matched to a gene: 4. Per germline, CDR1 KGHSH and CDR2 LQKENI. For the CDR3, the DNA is TGTGCCAGCTCACGAGGACAGGGGGAGACTGAAGCTTTCTTT. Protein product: CASSRGQGETEAFF.

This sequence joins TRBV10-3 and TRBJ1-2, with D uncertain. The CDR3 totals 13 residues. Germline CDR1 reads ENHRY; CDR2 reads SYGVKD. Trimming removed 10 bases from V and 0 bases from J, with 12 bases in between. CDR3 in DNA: TGTGCCACCCTCCGGGGAGCTAACTATGGCTACACCTTC. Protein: CATLRGANYGYTF.

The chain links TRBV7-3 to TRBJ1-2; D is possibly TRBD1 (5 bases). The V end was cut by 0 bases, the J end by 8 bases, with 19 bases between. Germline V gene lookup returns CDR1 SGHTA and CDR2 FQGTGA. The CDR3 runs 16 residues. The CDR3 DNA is TGTGCCAGCAGCTTAACACCTCGGGTAGGGACCGCCGGCTACACCTTC. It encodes CASSLTPRVGTAGYTF.